The present TCR beta chain was sequenced within a study of cytomegalovirus exposure and HLA in healthy donors. Study at large: Drawn from HLA-typed donors, tens of millions of unique TCRs were held in an early data release. Overall study results and limits: Associated with cytomegalovirus, according to the listing, were 150 to 200 TCR beta chains. About 90% or about 30% of the time was how often most TCR beta V segments were productive, according to an earlier analysis. Specific recognition of CMV antigens was confirmed in vitro for a few chains (all CMV-associated).

About this clone: Its matching antigen is unknown.

PCR involved 60 Vbeta and 13 Jbeta primers. Assay: immunoSEQ multiplex PCR; the TCRdb copy retains only in-frame clones and omits some. Altogether 200,000 to 250,000 clones are present, around three quarters being singletons, with the ten largest covering about 14%. The sequence was collected from a man aged 35 to 55 in good health and CMV-seronegative. Material for sequencing was PBMCs.

CDR3 loop: CASSPGGVGGANVLTF. The CDR3, as DNA: TGTGCCAGCAGCCCTGGGGGGGTTGGTGGGGCCAACGTCCTGACTTTC. V usage is TRBV7-3 and J usage is TRBJ2-6, with TRBD2 matching 7 bases. This CDR3 contains 16 residues. Germline lookup yields CDR1 SGHTA and CDR2 FQGTGA. Losses at the gene ends were 5 bases for V and 3 bases for J; bases not matched to a gene: 7.